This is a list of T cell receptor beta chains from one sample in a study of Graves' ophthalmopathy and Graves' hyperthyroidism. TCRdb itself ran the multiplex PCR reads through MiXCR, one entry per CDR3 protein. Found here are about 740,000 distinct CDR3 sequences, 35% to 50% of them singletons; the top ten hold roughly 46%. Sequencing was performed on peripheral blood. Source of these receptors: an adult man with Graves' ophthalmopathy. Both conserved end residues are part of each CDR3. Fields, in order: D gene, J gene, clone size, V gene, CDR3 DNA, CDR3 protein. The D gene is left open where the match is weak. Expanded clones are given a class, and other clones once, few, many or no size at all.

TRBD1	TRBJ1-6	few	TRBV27	TGTGCCAGCACCCGGGGGACAGGGGCCGGATCACCCCTCCACTTT	CASTRGTGAGSPLHF
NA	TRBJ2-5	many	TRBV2	TGTGCCAGCAGCGTTGACGGAGTCGGGGAGACCCAGTACTTC	CASSVDGVGETQYF
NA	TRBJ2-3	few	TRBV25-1	TGTGCCAGCAGCCTGGCGGTAGATACGCAGTATTTT	CASSLAVDTQYF
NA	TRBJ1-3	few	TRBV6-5	TGTGCCAGCAGCTCGATGACAGGCTCTGGAAACACCATATATTTT	CASSSMTGSGNTIYF
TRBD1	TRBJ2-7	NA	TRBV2	TGTGCCAGACAGGGGGCGGCCCACGAGCAGTACTTC	CARQGAAHEQYF
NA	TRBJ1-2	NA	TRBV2	TGTGCCAGCAGTGACGGGACAGGCTACACCTTC	CASSDGTGYTF
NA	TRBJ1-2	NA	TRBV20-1	TGCAGTGCTAGTACTGATGACCTCTCGGGCTACACCTTC	CSASTDDLSGYTF
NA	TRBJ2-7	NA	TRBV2	TGTGCCAGCAGCCACGGCCGCTTGGAGCAGTACTTC	CASSHGRLEQYF
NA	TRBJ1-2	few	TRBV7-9	TGTGCCAGCAGCTTATCAGGCAATATACTACATGGCTACACCTTC	CASSLSGNILHGYTF
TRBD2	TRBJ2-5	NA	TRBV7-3	TGCGCCAGCAGCTTGTATGGGAGGGCCCAGTGCTTC	CASSLYGRAQCF
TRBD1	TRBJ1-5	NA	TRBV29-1	TGTGCCTGGAGAGTCGGGACAGGGGGAAATCAGCCCCAGCATTTT	CAWRVGTGGNQPQHF
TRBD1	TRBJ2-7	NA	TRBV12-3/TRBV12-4	TGTGCCAGCAGCCAACCGCCATGGACAGGAGCCTACGAGCAGTACTTC	CASSQPPWTGAYEQYF
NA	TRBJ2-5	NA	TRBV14	TGTGCCAGCTCCCCGATTGAGGGACGGAGACAAGAGACCCAGTACTTC	CASSPIEGRRQETQYF
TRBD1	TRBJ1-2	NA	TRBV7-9	TGCGCCAGCAGCCCGGGGGACAGGGGCTACACCTTC	CASSPGDRGYTF
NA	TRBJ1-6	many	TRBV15	TGTGCCACCAGCAGAGATTCAGGCCCCGATTCACCCCTCCACTTT	CATSRDSGPDSPLHF
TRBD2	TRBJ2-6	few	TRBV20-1	TGCAGTGTGACTAGCGGGTCGGCGGTAGGGGCCAACGTCCTGACTTTC	CSVTSGSAVGANVLTF
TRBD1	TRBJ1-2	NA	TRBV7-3	TGTGCCAGCAGTTACGTGACAGGGGCCCAGGTAACCTTC	CASSYVTGAQVTF
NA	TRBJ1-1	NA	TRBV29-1	TGCAGCGTTGAAGAGTTGGGGGGCGCGTTCACTGAAGCTTTCTTT	CSVEELGGAFTEAFF
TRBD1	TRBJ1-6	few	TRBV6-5	TGTGCCAGCAGCTGGGGGTCGACAGGGCTGTCACCCCTCCACTTT	CASSWGSTGLSPLHF
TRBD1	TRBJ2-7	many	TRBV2	TGTGCCGGAATAACAGGGGGGTTCGACGAGCAGTACTTC	CAGITGGFDEQYF
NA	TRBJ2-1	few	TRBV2	TGTGCCAGCAGTTTACAGGGATACCCCTACAATGAGCAGTTCTTC	CASSLQGYPYNEQFF
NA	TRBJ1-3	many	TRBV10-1	TGCGCCACCAAAAAAGGGACGAAACCCCTTTCCTCTGGAAACACCATATATTTT	CATKKGTKPLSSGNTIYF
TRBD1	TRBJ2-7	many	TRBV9	TGTGCCAGCAGCGTAGTGGACAGGCCCTACGAGCAGTACTTC	CASSVVDRPYEQYF
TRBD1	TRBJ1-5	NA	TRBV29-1	TGCAGCGTAGTGGACAGGGTAAATCAGCCCCAGCATTTT	CSVVDRVNQPQHF
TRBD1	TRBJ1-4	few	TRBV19	TGTGCCAGCGGGATGGGACAGGGGACAACTAATGAAAAACTGTTTTTT	CASGMGQGTTNEKLFF
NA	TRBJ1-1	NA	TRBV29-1	TGCAGCTCTATCCGGGGGCGCGACACTGAAGCTTTCTTT	CSSIRGRDTEAFF
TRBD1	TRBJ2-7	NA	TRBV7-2	TGTGCCAGCAGCTACGGGGAACAGGGGGCGCTGTACGAGCAGTACTTC	CASSYGEQGALYEQYF
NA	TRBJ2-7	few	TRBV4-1	TGCGCCAGCAGCCAACCGACAGCGACTACCTACGAGCAGTACTTC	CASSQPTATTYEQYF
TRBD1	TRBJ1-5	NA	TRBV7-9	TGTGCCAGCAGTTTCACAGGGGAGAATCAGCCCCAGCATTTT	CASSFTGENQPQHF
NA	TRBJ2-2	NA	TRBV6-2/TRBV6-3	TGTGCCAGCAGTTGGCCGGGAGCGGGCACCGGGGGGCTGTTTTTT	CASSWPGAGTGGLFF
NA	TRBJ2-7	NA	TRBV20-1	TGCAGTGCCGGGGGGGCAGGGGGGATGGAGCAGTACTTC	CSAGGAGGMEQYF
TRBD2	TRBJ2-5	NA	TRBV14	TGTGCCAGCAGCCCCGGACTAGCGGGATGGGGTATGGAGACCCAGTACTTC	CASSPGLAGWGMETQYF
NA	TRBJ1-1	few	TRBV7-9	TGTGCCAGCAGCCCGAGTGAAGGGCATTCGGTTAGGGACATAATGAACACTGAAGCTTTCTTT	CASSPSEGHSVRDIMNTEAFF
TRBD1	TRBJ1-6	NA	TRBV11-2	TGTGCCAGCAGGGGACAGGGGAATGTCTTTAATTCACCCCTCCACTTT	CASRGQGNVFNSPLHF
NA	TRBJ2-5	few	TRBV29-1	TGCAGCGTTGGGCAGGGAGTACAAGAGACCCAGTACTTC	CSVGQGVQETQYF
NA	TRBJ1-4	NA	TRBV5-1	TGCGCCAGCAGCTTGAGAGGTCAGGGGCTGAATGAAAAACTGTTTTTT	CASSLRGQGLNEKLFF
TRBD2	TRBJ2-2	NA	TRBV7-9	TGTGCCAGCAGCCCCTCCGGGACTAGCGCGGGGGTGAACACCGGGGAGCTGTTTTTT	CASSPSGTSAGVNTGELFF
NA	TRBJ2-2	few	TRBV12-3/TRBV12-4	TGTGCCAGCAGCCCGGGACGGACGAACACCGGGGAGCTGTTTTTT	CASSPGRTNTGELFF
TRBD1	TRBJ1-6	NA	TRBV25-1	TGTGCCAGCTCCTCCGCCCGGACAGGGAGTTCACCCCTCCACTTT	CASSSARTGSSPLHF
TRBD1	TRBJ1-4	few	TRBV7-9	TGTGCCAGCAGCCCCCGGACAGGTGTCTGGGAAAAACTGTTTTTT	CASSPRTGVWEKLFF
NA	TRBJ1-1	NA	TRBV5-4	TGCGTCAGCAGCCAAGATTTCATGCGGCGGACTGAAGCTTTCTTT	CVSSQDFMRRTEAFF
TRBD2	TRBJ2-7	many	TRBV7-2	TGTGCCAGCAGCCGAACTAGCGGGAGCTCCTACGAGCAGTACTTC	CASSRTSGSSYEQYF
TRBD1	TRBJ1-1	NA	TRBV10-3	TGTGCCATCAGTACGGACAGGGGGATCGCTGAAGCTTTCTTT	CAISTDRGIAEAFF